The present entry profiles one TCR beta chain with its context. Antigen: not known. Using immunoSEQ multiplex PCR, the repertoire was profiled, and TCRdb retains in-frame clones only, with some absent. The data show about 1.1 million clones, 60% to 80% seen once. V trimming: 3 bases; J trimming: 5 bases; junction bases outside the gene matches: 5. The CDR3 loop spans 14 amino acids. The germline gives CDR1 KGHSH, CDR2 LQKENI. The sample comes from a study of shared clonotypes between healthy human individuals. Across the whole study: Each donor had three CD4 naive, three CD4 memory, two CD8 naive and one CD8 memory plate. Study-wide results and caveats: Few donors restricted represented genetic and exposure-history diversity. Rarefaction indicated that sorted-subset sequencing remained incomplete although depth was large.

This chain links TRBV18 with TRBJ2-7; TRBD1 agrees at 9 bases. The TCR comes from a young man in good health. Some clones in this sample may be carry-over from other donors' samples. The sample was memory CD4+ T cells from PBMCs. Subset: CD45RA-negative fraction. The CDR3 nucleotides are TGTGCCAGCTCACCCGGGACAGGGAACGACGAGCAGTACTTC. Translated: CASSPGTGNDEQYF.